The 30 T cell receptor beta chains given below trace back to one sample, sequenced in a study of cytomegalovirus exposure and HLA in healthy donors. The repertoire was sequenced with immunoSEQ multiplex PCR; TCRdb's copy has only in-frame clones and lacks some. The table lists under 350,000 clones, around 86% of them singletons. Sequenced input: PBMCs. Receptors originate from a young woman in good health and CMV-seronegative.

The CDR3 sequence is CASVVPARGDTQYF. The CDR3 DNA reads as TGCGCCTCCGTAGTGCCAGCCCGGGGAGATACGCAGTATTTT. The chain couples TRBV23-1 to TRBJ2-3, with D possibly matching TRBD2 (5 bases). TRBV23-1 is labeled an ORF, and its function is uncertain. The CDR3 is 14 amino acids. Trimming pared 11 bases from V and 5 bases from J, leaving 20 bases between.

The V and J genes are TRBV5-4 and TRBJ2-7; D is unresolved. The CDR3 spans 12 residues. Trimming took off 3 bases at V and 6 bases at J, with 10 bases between the two ends. From germline, CDR1 is SGHNT and CDR2 YYREEE (reference sequence). CDR3 DNA: TGTGCCAGCAGCTCCTCGTATCTCGAGCAGTACTTC. Translating it yields CASSSSYLEQYF.

The rearrangement uses TRBV27 and TRBJ2-1, with 10 positions matching TRBD2. Germline V gives CDR1 MNHEY, CDR2 SMNVEV (reference sequence). This CDR3 contains 17 residues. Losses at the gene ends were 4 bases for V and 1 base for J; bases not matched to a gene: 7. CDR3 residues: CASSSDALAGSYNEQFF. For the CDR3, the DNA is TGTGCCAGCAGTTCTGATGCACTAGCGGGATCCTACAATGAGCAGTTCTTC.

CDR3: CASRGWTENTEAFF. The CDR3 DNA reads TGTGCCAGCAGGGGGTGGACAGAGAACACTGAAGCTTTCTTT. The chain is built from TRBV2 and TRBJ1-1; D possibly corresponds to TRBD1 (6 bases). V was clipped by 6 bases and J by 1 base, with 12 bases between them. The CDR3 loop spans 14 amino acids. The germline V gene encodes CDR1 SNHLY and CDR2 FYNNEI. The full variable domain, completed using reference TRBV2 and TRBJ1-1, is EPEVTQTPSHQVTQMGQEVILRCVPISNHLYFYWYRQILGQKVEFLVSFYNNEISEKSEIFDDQFSVERPDGSNFTLKIRSTKLEDSAMYFCASRGWTENTEAFFGQGTRLTVV.

The sample holds a few counts of this clone. J is TRBJ2-7 and V is TRBV2, with D possibly matching TRBD2 (6 bases). The CDR3 is 14 residues long. CDR1 SNHLY and CDR2 FYNNEI come from the germline V gene. V shed 3 bases and J shed 4 bases, with 13 bases lying between them. The CDR3 region is CASSEPRGLYEQYF. In DNA, the CDR3 is TGTGCCAGCAGTGAGCCAAGGGGACTTTACGAGCAGTACTTC.

Only a few counts were recorded for this clone. V gene TRBV11-3 combines with J gene TRBJ2-1, with no clear D. The CDR3 has 11 residues. Per the germline V gene, CDR1 is SGHNT and CDR2 is YENEEA. Trimming left V 4 bases short and J 6 bases short, with 4 bases between. The CDR3 loop is CASSYSNEQFF. The CDR3 nucleotides read TGTGCCAGCAGCTATAGCAATGAGCAGTTCTTC. Using reference TRBV11-3 and TRBJ2-1 for the parts outside the CDR3, the full variable domain is EAGVVQSPRYKIIEKKQPVAFWCNPISGHNTLYWYLQNLGQGPELLIRYENEEAVDDSQLPKDRFSAERLKGVDSTLKIQPAELGDSAVYLCASSYSNEQFFGPGTRLTVL.

The chain employs TRBV7-8 and TRBJ1-1; the D gene is possibly TRBD1 (5 bases). Looked up from germline, CDR1 is SGHVS and CDR2 is FQNEAQ. V shed 4 bases and J shed 1 base, with 7 bases lying between them. CDR3 length: 13 residues. The chain's CDR3 is CASSYQGNTEAFF. CDR3 coding DNA: TGTGCCAGCAGCTACCAGGGGAACACTGAAGCTTTCTTT.

The rearrangement uses TRBV7-9 and TRBJ2-3, with D possibly being TRBD2 (6 bases). Between the trimmed V and J ends, which lost 2 bases and 0 bases, there was a span of 12 bases. The CDR3 length is 16 residues. Germline loops: CDR1 SEHNR, CDR2 FQNEAQ (reference sequence). CDR3 nucleotides: TGTGCCAGCAGCTTAAGAGGAGGGTATAGCACAGATACGCAGTATTTT. Translated: CASSLRGGYSTDTQYF.

The chain has TRBV11-3 and TRBJ1-1; 9 bases match TRBD1. CDR1 is SGHNT and CDR2 is YENEEA in the germline V gene. This CDR3 region has 14 residues. V gave up 5 bases and J gave up 4 bases; unmatched junction bases: 5. The CDR3 DNA sequence: TGTGCCAGCAGCGGAACAGGGGGCCCCACTGAAGCTTTCTTT. Protein product: CASSGTGGPTEAFF. The variable domain in full, completed from reference TRBV11-3 and TRBJ1-1, reads EAGVVQSPRYKIIEKKQPVAFWCNPISGHNTLYWYLQNLGQGPELLIRYENEEAVDDSQLPKDRFSAERLKGVDSTLKIQPAELGDSAVYLCASSGTGGPTEAFFGQGTRLTVV.

This rearrangement joins TRBV10-3 to TRBJ1-5; possible D gene TRBD1, 5 bases. The germline V and J ends were trimmed by 3 bases and 0 bases, with 9 bases remaining between them. This CDR3 has 15 amino acids. CDR1 is ENHRY, CDR2 SYGVKD, per germline. CDR3 residues: CAISDRALSNQPQHF. In DNA form, the CDR3 reads TGTGCCATCAGTGACAGGGCTCTTAGCAATCAGCCCCAGCATTTT.

The chain has TRBV5-8 and TRBJ2-7; the match to TRBD1 covers 7 bases. The V and J ends lost 0 bases and 2 bases, in that order; junction bases with no gene match: 5. The CDR3 runs 15 residues. Germline V gives CDR1 SGHTS, CDR2 YDEGEE. CDR3 bases: TGTGCCAGCAGCTTGGCAGGGGACAGCGCCTACGAGCAGTACTTC. It specifies CASSLAGDSAYEQYF. Supplemented by reference TRBV5-8 and TRBJ2-7, the full variable domain reads EAGVTQSPTHLIKTRGQQATLRCSPISGHTSVYWYQQALGLGLQFLLWYDEGEERNRGNFPPRFSGRQFPNYSSELNVNALELEDSALYLCASSLAGDSAYEQYFGPGTRLTVT.

V usage is TRBV27 and J usage is TRBJ2-7; 9 bases map to TRBD1. The germline V gene has CDR1 MNHEY and CDR2 SMNVEV (reference sequence). The CDR3 has 14 amino acids. The V segment lost 4 bases and the J segment 3 bases; nucleotides outside the gene matches: 4. This CDR3 reads CASSSQGAGYEQYF. In DNA, the CDR3 is TGTGCCAGCAGTTCACAGGGGGCGGGCTACGAGCAGTACTTC.

This chain uses TRBV2 with TRBJ2-7; weak D call: TRBD1 (5 bases). This CDR3 has 13 residues. V gave up 8 bases and J gave up 5 bases, with 16 bases separating them. Germline V CDR1 and CDR2: SNHLY, FYNNEI. The CDR3, as DNA: TGTGCCAGCTCACAGGTCCTTGTGGACGAGCAGTACTTC. The encoded protein is CASSQVLVDEQYF.

This clone showed up just once. The rearrangement uses TRBV5-1 and TRBJ2-5, with D tentatively TRBD2 (6 bases). The CDR3 runs to 15 residues. The ends were cut back, 0 bases at V and 4 bases at J, with 13 bases in the middle. In germline, CDR1 is SGHRS, CDR2 YFSETQ. The CDR3 spells CASSLAGTGVETQYF. The CDR3 coding sequence is TGCGCCAGCAGCTTGGCCGGGACTGGTGTAGAGACCCAGTACTTC.

With respect to this clone: A read error may produce the germline difference seen at one junction end. The rearrangement joins TRBV7-3 to TRBJ2-1, with TRBD1 identical over 7 bases. CDR3 length: 14 amino acids. Germline V gene lookup returns CDR1 SGHTA and CDR2 FQGTGA. The CDR3 reads CASSLTGTDNEQFF. CDR3 DNA: TGTGCCAGCAGTTTAACCGGGACAGACAATGAGCAGTTCTTC.

The V and J genes are TRBV5-1 and TRBJ1-3; D is unclear. From germline, CDR1 is SGHRS and CDR2 YFSETQ. V was clipped by 2 bases and J by 1 base, with 16 bases between them. The CDR3 length is 17 residues. CDR3 coding DNA: TGCGCCAGCAGCTTCTCCTTAAACGAAGCGTCTGGAAACACCATATATTTT. Translated, it gives CASSFSLNEASGNTIYF.

The chain recombines TRBV27 with TRBJ2-1; perhaps TRBD1 as D (5 bases). This CDR3 spans 13 amino acids. In germline, CDR1 is MNHEY, CDR2 SMNVEV (reference sequence). Trimming pared 4 bases from V and 5 bases from J, leaving 9 bases between. The CDR3 reads CASSSPGNNEQFF. The CDR3 DNA sequence: TGTGCCAGCAGTTCCCCAGGGAACAATGAGCAGTTCTTC.

The J gene is TRBJ1-6, the V gene TRBV7-8; TRBD1 is a possible D gene (6 bases). V lost 4 bases to trimming and J lost 4 bases, with 14 bases between them. The CDR3 spans 16 residues. Germline V gene sequence: CDR1 SGHVS, CDR2 FQNEAQ. CDR3: CASSSRGAGYNSPLHF. As DNA, the CDR3 is TGTGCCAGCAGCTCCAGGGGAGCGGGATATAATTCACCCCTCCACTTT.

The gene calls are TRBV19 and TRBJ2-7; 7 bases match TRBD1. This CDR3 is 15 amino acids long. With 5 bases clipped from V and 2 bases from J, the junction kept 9 bases outside the gene matches. Germline CDR1 reads LNHDA; CDR2 reads SQIVND (reference sequence). CDR3 in amino acids: CASSSWGQRAYEQYF. The CDR3 DNA sequence: TGTGCCAGTAGTTCATGGGGACAGCGTGCCTACGAGCAGTACTTC. Based on the CDR3 plus reference TRBV19 and TRBJ2-7, the full variable domain is DGGITQSPKYLFRKEGQNVTLSCEQNLNHDAMYWYRQDPGQGLRLIYYSQIVNDFQKGDIAEGYSVSREKKESFPLTVTSAQKNPTAFYLCASSSWGQRAYEQYFGPGTRLTVT.

The V and J genes are TRBV5-1 and TRBJ1-1; D gene unclear. CDR3 length equals 14 residues. Germline values: CDR1 SGHRS, CDR2 YFSETQ. Trimming left V 0 bases short and J 1 base short, with 7 bases between. The DNA of the CDR3 is TGCGCCAGCAGCTTGGAGCCGGGGAACACTGAAGCTTTCTTT. Translating it yields CASSLEPGNTEAFF.

The CDR3 loop is CASSTGTSTYEQYF. CDR3 sequence (DNA): TGTGCCAGCAGTACCGGGACTAGCACCTACGAGCAGTACTTC. V is TRBV6-6 and J is TRBJ2-7, with 9 bases matching TRBD2. Germline V gene sequence: CDR1 MNHNY, CDR2 SVGAGI (reference sequence). Trimming at V came to 5 bases and at J to 2 bases, leaving 4 bases not matched to a gene. CDR3 length equals 14 residues.

This chain links TRBV2 with TRBJ1-3; 7 nucleotides match TRBD1. The ends lost 6 bases at V and 0 bases at J; junction bases unmatched: 5. The CDR3 has 15 residues. Looked up from germline, CDR1 is SNHLY and CDR2 is FYNNEI. CDR3 loop: CASRPRGSSGNTIYF. In nucleotides, the CDR3 is TGTGCCAGCAGACCCAGGGGGTCCTCTGGAAACACCATATATTTT.

The chain uses TRBV6-6 and TRBJ1-1, with D possibly being TRBD1 (6 bases). V was cut by 2 bases and J by 5 bases, with 12 bases left in between. CDR1 is MNHNY, CDR2 SVGAGI, per germline (reference sequence). CDR3 length equals 14 residues. The CDR3 nucleotides read TGTGCCAGCAGTTACCGGGCCCAGGGGACTGAAGCTTTCTTT. Translated, it gives CASSYRAQGTEAFF.

The chain combines TRBV11-2 with TRBJ2-7; 13 bases are shared with TRBD2. In germline, CDR1 is SGHAT, CDR2 FQNNGV. The CDR3 has 16 residues. J lost 3 bases, V lost 6 bases, and 8 bases had no gene match. The CDR3 bases are TGTGCCAGCAGAAAAGGACTAGCGGGAGATTACTACGAGCAGTACTTC. Amino acids: CASRKGLAGDYYEQYF.

This clone was counted once. This chain uses TRBV30 with TRBJ2-7; the match to TRBD2 covers 9 bases. J was trimmed by 2 bases and V by 1 base; bases with no gene match: 3. The length of the CDR3 is 14 residues. CDR1 is GTSNPN and CDR2 is SVGIG in the germline V gene (reference sequence). CDR3 in DNA: TGTGCCTGGAGTGATAGCGGGGGAACCTACGAGCAGTACTTC. Translation: CAWSDSGGTYEQYF.

V usage is TRBV30 and J usage is TRBJ2-7, with 7 bases aligning to TRBD1. CDR1 and CDR2 (germline): GTSNPN, SVGIG (reference sequence). Trimming took 8 bases from V and 7 from J; bases not matched to a gene: 11. The CDR3 is made up of 12 amino acids. The CDR3 spells CAQQRDSMEQYF. The CDR3 bases are TGTGCCCAACAACGGGACAGTATGGAGCAGTACTTC.

In DNA form, the CDR3 reads TGTGCCAGCAGTGAACCGACAGGGCGGTGGGAGACCCAGTACTTC. This sequence encodes CASSEPTGRWETQYF. V gene TRBV2 combines with J gene TRBJ2-5; 7 bases are shared with TRBD1. The ends lost 2 bases at V and 5 bases at J; junction bases unmatched: 8. This CDR3 spans 15 amino acids. Germline loops: CDR1 SNHLY, CDR2 FYNNEI. The variable domain in full, completed from reference TRBV2 and TRBJ2-5, reads EPEVTQTPSHQVTQMGQEVILRCVPISNHLYFYWYRQILGQKVEFLVSFYNNEISEKSEIFDDQFSVERPDGSNFTLKIRSTKLEDSAMYFCASSEPTGRWETQYFGPGTRLLVL.

There are many counts of this clone. V and J are TRBV5-1 and TRBJ2-5; D is perhaps TRBD1 (6 bases). Germline CDR1 is SGHRS and CDR2 is YFSETQ. V was pared by 4 bases and J by 1 base, with 11 bases between. The CDR3 covers 14 residues. The CDR3 loop is CASSDRTAQETQYF. As DNA, the CDR3 is TGCGCCAGCAGCGACCGGACAGCCCAAGAGACCCAGTACTTC.

V is TRBV29-1 and J is TRBJ1-2; no firm D call. Trimming pared 1 base from V and 8 bases from J, leaving 11 bases between. This CDR3 has 12 amino acids. Germline V gene data show CDR1 as SQVTM and CDR2 as ANQGSEA. The CDR3: CSVEGPSGGYTF. For the CDR3, the DNA is TGCAGCGTTGAAGGACCGAGCGGGGGCTACACCTTC. Looking up the rest from reference TRBV29-1 and TRBJ1-2 gives the full variable domain: SAVISQKPSRDICQRGTSLTIQCQVDSQVTMMFWYRQQPGQSLTLIATANQGSEATYESGFVIDKFPISRPNLTFSTLTVSNMSPEDSSIYLCSVEGPSGGYTFGSGTRLTVV.

In its sample, this clone was seen a few times. V usage is TRBV5-1 and J usage is TRBJ1-3, with 9 bases identical to TRBD1. The trim removed 4 bases at V and 3 bases at J, leaving 8 bases unmatched. Per germline, CDR1 SGHRS and CDR2 YFSETQ. This CDR3 contains 16 residues. The CDR3 sequence: CASSVTGGSLGNTIYF. CDR3 in DNA: TGCGCCAGCAGCGTTACAGGGGGCTCGCTTGGAAACACCATATATTTT. The full variable domain, completed using reference TRBV5-1 and TRBJ1-3, is KAGVTQTPRYLIKTRGQQVTLSCSPISGHRSVSWYQQTPGQGLQFLFEYFSETQRNKGNFPGRFSGRQFSNSRSEMNVSTLELGDSALYLCASSVTGGSLGNTIYFGEGSWLTVV.